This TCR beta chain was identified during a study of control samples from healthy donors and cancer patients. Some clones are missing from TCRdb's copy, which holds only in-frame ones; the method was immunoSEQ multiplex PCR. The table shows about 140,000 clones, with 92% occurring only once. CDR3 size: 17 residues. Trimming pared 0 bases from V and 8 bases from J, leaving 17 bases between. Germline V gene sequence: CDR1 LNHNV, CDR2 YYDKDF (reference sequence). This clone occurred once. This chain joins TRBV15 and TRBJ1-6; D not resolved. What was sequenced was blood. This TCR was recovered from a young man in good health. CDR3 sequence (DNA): TGTGCCACCAGCAGAGATCTCGGATTAGCGCCGGATTCACCCCTCCACTTT. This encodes CATSRDLGLAPDSPLHF.